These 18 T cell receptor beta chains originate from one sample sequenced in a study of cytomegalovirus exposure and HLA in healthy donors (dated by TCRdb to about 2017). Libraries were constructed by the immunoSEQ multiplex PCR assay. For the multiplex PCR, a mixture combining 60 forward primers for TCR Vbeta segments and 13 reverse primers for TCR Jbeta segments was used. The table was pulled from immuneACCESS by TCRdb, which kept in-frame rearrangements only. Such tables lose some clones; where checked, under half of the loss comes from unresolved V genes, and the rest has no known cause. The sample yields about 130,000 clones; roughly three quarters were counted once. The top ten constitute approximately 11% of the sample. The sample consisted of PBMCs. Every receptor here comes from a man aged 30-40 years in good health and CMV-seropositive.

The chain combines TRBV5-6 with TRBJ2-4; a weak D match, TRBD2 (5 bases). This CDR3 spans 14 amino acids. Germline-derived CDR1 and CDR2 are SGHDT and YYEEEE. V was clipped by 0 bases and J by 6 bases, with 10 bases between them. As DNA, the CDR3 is TGTGCCAGCAGCTTGGGAGGGAAGGGAAACATTCAGTACTTC. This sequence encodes CASSLGGKGNIQYF.

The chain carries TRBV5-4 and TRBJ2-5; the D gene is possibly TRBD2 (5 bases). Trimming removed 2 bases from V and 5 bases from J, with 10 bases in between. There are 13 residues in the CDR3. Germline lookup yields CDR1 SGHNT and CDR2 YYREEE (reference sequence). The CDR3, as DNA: TGTGCCAGCAGCTTAAATCGGGGTGAGACCCAGTACTTC. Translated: CASSLNRGETQYF.

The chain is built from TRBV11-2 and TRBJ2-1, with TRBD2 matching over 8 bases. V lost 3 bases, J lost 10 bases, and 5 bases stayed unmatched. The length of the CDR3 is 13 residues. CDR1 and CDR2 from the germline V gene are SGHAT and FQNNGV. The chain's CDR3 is CASSLELADEQFF. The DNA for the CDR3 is TGTGCCAGCAGCTTGGAACTAGCGGACGAGCAGTTCTTC.

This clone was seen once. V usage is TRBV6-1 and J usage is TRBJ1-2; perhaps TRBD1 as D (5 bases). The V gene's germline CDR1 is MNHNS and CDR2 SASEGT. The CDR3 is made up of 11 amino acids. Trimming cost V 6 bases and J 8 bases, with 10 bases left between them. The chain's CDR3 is CASRNGGGYTF. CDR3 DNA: TGTGCCAGCAGGAACGGGGGAGGCTACACCTTC.

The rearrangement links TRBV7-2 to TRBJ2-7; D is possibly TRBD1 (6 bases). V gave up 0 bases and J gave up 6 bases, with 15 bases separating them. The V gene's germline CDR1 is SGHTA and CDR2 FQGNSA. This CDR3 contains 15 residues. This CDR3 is CASSLASSLRGEQYF. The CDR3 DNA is TGTGCCAGCAGCTTAGCGAGCTCCCTCAGGGGCGAGCAGTACTTC.

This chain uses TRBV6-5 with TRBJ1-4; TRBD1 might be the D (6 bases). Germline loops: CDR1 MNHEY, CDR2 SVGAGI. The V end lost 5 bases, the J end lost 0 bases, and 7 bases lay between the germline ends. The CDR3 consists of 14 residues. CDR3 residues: CASSPGATNEKLFF. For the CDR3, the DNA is TGTGCCAGCAGTCCAGGGGCAACTAATGAAAAACTGTTTTTT.

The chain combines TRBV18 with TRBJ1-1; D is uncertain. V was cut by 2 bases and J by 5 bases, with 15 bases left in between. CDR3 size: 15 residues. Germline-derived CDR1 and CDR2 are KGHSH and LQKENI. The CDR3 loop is CASSPSGRGWTEAFF. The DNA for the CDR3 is TGTGCCAGCTCACCATCAGGCCGGGGTTGGACTGAAGCTTTCTTT.

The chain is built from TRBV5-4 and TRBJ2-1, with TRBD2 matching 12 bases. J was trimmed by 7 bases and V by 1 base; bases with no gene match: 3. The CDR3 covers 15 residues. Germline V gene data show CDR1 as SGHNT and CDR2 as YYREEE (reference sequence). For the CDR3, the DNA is TGTGCCAGCAGCTTGACTAGCGGGAGGAGAAATGAGCAGTTCTTC. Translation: CASSLTSGRRNEQFF.

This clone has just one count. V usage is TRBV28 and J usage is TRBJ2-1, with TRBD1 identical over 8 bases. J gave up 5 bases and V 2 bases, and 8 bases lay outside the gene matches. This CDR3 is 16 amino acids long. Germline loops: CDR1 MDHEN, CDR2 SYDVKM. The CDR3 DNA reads TGTGCCAGCAGTTTACCCGGGACAGGCGAAGACAATGAGCAGTTCTTC. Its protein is CASSLPGTGEDNEQFF.

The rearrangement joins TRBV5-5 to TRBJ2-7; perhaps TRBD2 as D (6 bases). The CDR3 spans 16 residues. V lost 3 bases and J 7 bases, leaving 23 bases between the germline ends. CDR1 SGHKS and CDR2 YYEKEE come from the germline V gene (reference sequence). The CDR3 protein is CASSWTKSRGPEEQYF. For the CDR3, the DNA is TGTGCCAGCAGCTGGACTAAAAGTAGGGGTCCTGAAGAGCAGTACTTC.

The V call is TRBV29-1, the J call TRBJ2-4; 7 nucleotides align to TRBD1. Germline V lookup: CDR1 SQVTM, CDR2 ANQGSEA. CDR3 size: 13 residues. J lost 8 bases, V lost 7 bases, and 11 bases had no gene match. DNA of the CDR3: TGCAGCGCCCGAGGGGGCCCAACCGACATTCAGTACTTC. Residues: CSARGGPTDIQYF. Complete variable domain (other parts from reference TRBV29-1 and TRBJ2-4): SAVISQKPSRDICQRGTSLTIQCQVDSQVTMMFWYRQQPGQSLTLIATANQGSEATYESGFVIDKFPISRPNLTFSTLTVSNMSPEDSSIYLCSARGGPTDIQYFGAGTRLSVL.

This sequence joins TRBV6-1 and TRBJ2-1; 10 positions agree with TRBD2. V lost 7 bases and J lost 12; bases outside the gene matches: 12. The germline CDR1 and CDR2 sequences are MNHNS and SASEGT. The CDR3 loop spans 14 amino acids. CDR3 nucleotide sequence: TGTGCCAGCAACGCTAGCGGGAGAGGGGCGAGGCAGTTCTTC. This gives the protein CASNASGRGARQFF.

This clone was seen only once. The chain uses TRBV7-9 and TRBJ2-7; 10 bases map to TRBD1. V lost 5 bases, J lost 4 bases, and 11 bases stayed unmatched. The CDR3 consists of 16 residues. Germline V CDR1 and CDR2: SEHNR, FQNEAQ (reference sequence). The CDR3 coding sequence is TGTGCCAGCAGCCCTTCGGCCGGGACAGGGGTTTACGAGCAGTACTTC. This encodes CASSPSAGTGVYEQYF.

The CDR3: CASSQVGQGPMNTEAFF. Here the CDR3 DNA reads TGTGCCAGCAGCCAAGTGGGACAGGGGCCGATGAACACTGAAGCTTTCTTT. The chain employs TRBV4-2 and TRBJ1-1; 10 bases map to TRBD1. J was trimmed by 0 bases and V by 1 base; bases with no gene match: 5. Germline lookup yields CDR1 LGHNA and CDR2 YNFKEQ. The CDR3 runs to 17 residues.

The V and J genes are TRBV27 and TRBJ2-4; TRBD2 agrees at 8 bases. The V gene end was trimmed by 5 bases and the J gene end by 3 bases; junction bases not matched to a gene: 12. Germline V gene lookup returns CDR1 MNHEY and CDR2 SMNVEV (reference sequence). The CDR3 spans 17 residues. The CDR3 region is CASSPPRREEGKNIQYF. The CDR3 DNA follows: TGTGCCAGCAGTCCCCCTAGGCGGGAGGAAGGCAAAAACATTCAGTACTTC.

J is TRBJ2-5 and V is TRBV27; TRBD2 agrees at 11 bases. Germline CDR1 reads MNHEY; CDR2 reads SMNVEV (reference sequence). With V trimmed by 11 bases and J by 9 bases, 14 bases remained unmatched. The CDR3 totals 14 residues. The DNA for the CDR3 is TGTGCCTCTAGCGGGGGGTCCCACCGGTTGGCCCAGTACTTC. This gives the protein CASSGGSHRLAQYF.

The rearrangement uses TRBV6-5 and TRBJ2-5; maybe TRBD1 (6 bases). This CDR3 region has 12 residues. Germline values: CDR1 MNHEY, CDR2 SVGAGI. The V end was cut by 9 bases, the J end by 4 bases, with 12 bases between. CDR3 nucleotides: TGTGCCAGTGGACAGTTCGGAGAGACCCAGTACTTC. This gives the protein CASGQFGETQYF.

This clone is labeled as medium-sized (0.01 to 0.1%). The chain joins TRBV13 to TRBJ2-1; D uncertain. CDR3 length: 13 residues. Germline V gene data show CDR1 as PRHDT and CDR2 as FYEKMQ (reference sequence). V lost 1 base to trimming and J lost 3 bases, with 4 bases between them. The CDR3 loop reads CASSLANYNEQFF. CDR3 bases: TGTGCCAGCAGCTTAGCCAACTACAATGAGCAGTTCTTC.